What follows is one T cell receptor beta chain and its context. Its antigen is still unknown. The data derive from a study of shared clonotypes between healthy human individuals. Notes on the study in general: Non-shared clonotypes showed lower generation probabilities than clonotypes common to all four donors.

Profiled with immunoSEQ multiplex PCR; TCRdb holds only in-frame clones, not every one. The sample yields 760,000 or so clones, about 96% seen once. CDR1 and CDR2 from the germline V gene are WSHSY and SAAADI. The CDR3 runs to 14 residues. Germline trimming cut 7 bases from V and 7 bases from J; bases unmatched to any gene: 5. Naive CD8 populations comprised CD45RO-negative cells positively selected for CCR7, excluding terminally differentiated effector memory CD45RA+ cells. This chain links TRBV10-2 with TRBJ2-2, with TRBD1 matching 11 bases. The TCR sequence derives from a man aged 30 to 39 in good health. The specimen sequenced was naive CD8+ T cells sorted from blood. The CDR3 DNA reads TGCGCCAGCACAGGACAGGGGGCGGACGGGGAGCTGTTTTTT. It codes for CASTGQGADGELFF.